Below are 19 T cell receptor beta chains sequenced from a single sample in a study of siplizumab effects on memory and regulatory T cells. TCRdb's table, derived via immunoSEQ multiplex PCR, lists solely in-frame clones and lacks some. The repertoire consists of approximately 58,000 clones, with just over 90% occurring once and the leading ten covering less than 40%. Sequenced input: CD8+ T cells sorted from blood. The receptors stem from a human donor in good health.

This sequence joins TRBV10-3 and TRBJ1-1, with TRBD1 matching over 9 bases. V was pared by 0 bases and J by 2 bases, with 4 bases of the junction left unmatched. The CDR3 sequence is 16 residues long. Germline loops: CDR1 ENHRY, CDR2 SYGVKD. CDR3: CAISESGTGLNTEAFF. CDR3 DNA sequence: TGTGCCATCAGTGAGTCGGGGACAGGGCTCAACACTGAAGCTTTCTTT.

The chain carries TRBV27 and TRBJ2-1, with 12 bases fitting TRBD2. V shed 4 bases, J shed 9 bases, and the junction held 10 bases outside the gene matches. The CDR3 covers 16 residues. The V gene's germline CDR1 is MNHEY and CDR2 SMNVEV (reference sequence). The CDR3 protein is CASSSSGTSGWGEQFF. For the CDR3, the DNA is TGTGCCAGCAGTTCGTCCGGGACTAGCGGGTGGGGTGAGCAGTTCTTC.

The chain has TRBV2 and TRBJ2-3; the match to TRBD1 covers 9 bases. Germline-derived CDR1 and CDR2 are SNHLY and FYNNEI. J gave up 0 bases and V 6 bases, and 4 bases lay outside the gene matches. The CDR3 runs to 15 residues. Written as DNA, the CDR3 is TGTGCCAGCAGGGGGACAGGGACTAGCACAGATACGCAGTATTTT. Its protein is CASRGTGTSTDTQYF.

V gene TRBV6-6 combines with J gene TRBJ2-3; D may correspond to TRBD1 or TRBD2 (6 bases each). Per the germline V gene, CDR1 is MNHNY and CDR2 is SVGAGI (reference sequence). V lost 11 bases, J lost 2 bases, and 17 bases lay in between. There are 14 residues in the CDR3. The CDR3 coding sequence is TGTGCCTCAGGGGTAGCGGTCGTCACAGATACGCAGTATTTT. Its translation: CASGVAVVTDTQYF.

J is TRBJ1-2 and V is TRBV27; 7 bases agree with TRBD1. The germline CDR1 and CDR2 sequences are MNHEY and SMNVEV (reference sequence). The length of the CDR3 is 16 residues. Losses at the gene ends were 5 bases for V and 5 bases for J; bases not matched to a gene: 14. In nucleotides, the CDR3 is TGTGCCAGCAGTATAGAACAAAGACAGGGCCGATATGGCTACACCTTC. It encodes CASSIEQRQGRYGYTF.

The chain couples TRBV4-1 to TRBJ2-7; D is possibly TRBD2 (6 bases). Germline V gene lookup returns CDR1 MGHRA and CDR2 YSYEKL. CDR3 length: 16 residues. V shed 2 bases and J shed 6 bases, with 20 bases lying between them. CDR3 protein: CASSQLWGGLESEQYF. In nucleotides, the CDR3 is TGCGCCAGCAGCCAACTCTGGGGAGGATTGGAATCCGAGCAGTACTTC.

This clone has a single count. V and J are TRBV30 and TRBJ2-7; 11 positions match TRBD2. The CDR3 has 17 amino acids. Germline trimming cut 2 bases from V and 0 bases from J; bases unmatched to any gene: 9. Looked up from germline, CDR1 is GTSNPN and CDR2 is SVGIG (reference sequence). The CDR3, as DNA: TGTGCCTGGAGTAACCCGCTAGCGGGAGGCCCCTCCTACGAGCAGTACTTC. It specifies CAWSNPLAGGPSYEQYF.

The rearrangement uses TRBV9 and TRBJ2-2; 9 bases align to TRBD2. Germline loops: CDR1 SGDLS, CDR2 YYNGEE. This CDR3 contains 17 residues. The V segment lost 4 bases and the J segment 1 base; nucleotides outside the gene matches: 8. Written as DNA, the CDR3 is TGTGCCAGCAGCAATAGCGGGAGTAAGGTGAACACCGGGGAGCTGTTTTTT. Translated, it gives CASSNSGSKVNTGELFF.

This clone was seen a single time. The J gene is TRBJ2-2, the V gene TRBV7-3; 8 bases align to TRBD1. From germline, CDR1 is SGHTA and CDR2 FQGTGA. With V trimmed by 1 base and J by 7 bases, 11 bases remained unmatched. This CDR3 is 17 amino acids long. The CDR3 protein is CASSLSAGGLYGGELFF. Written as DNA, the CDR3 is TGTGCCAGCAGCTTAAGTGCAGGGGGCCTTTACGGCGGGGAGCTGTTTTTT.

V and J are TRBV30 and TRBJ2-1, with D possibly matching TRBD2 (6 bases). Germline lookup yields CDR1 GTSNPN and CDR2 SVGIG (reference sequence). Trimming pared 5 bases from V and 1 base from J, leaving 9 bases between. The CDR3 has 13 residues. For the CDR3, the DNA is TGTGCCTGGTCTAGCGTATCCTACAATGAGCAGTTCTTC. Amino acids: CAWSSVSYNEQFF.

The CDR3 loop reads CASSEELTGVYNEQFF. As DNA, the CDR3 is TGTGCCAGCAGTGAAGAATTGACGGGAGTCTACAATGAGCAGTTCTTC. The chain employs TRBV6-1 and TRBJ2-1; D possibly corresponds to TRBD2 (6 bases). Germline V gene sequence: CDR1 MNHNS, CDR2 SASEGT. The CDR3 has 16 residues. The V end was cut by 1 base, the J end by 3 bases, with 13 bases between.

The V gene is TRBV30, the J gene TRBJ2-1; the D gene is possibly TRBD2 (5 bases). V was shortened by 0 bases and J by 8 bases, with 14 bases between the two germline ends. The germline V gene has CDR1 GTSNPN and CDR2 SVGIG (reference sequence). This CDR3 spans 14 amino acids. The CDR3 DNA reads TGTGCCTGGAGTGTAGGGAAGCGGAAATATGAGCAGTTCTTC. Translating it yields CAWSVGKRKYEQFF.

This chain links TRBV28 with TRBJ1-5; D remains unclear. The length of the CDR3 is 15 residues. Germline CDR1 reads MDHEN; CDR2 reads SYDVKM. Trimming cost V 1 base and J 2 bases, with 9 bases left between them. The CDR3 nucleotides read TGTGCCAGCAGTTTATCAGAGTCGGGCAATCAGCCCCAGCATTTT. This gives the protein CASSLSESGNQPQHF.

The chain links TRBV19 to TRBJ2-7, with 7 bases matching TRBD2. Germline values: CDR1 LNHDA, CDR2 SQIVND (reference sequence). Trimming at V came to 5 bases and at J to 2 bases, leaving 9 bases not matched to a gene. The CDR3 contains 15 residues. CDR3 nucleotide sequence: TGTGCCAGTAGTGACCCTAGCGGACCAACCTACGAGCAGTACTTC. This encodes CASSDPSGPTYEQYF.

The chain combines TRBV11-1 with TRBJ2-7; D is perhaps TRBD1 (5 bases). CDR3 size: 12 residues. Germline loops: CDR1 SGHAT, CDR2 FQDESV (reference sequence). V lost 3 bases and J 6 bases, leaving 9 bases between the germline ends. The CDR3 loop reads CASSFQGVEQYF. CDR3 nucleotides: TGTGCCAGCAGCTTCCAGGGCGTCGAGCAGTACTTC.

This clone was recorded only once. The CDR3 sequence is CASNLGQARDYGYTF. The CDR3 coding sequence is TGTGCCAGCAATCTCGGACAAGCGAGAGACTATGGCTACACCTTC. This chain links TRBV6-1 with TRBJ1-2; perhaps TRBD1 as D (5 bases). CDR1 is MNHNS, CDR2 SASEGT, per germline. The CDR3 runs to 15 residues. Between the trimmed V and J ends, which lost 7 bases and 3 bases, there was a span of 18 bases.

CDR3 sequence reads: CASSLWTIQPDTQYF. The DNA of the CDR3 is TGTGCCAGCAGCTTGTGGACTATCCAACCAGATACGCAGTATTTT. The V and J genes are TRBV5-4 and TRBJ2-3, with D possibly matching TRBD2 (6 bases). This CDR3 is built from 15 residues. Trimming shortened V by 1 base and J by 4 bases, and 13 bases separated the two germline ends. Germline CDR1 reads SGHNT; CDR2 reads YYREEE (reference sequence).

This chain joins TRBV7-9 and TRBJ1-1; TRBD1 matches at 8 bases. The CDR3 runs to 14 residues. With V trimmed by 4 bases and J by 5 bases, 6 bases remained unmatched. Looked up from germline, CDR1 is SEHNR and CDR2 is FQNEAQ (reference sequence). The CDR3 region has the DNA TGTGCCAGCAGCTCCGGACAGGGAAGAACTGAAGCTTTCTTT. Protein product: CASSSGQGRTEAFF.

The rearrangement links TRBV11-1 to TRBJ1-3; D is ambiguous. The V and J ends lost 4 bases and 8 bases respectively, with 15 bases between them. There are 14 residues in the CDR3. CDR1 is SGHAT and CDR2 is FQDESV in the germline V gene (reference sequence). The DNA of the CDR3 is TGTGCCAGCAGCTACAGCGGGAGTGAAGACACCATATATTTT. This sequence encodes CASSYSGSEDTIYF.